Sequencing of this TCR beta chain was carried out in a study of CXCR3-negative and CXCR3-positive naive CD8 T cells. Study-level results: CXCR3-positive naive cells carried more hydrophobic TRB CDR3s than CXCR3-negative ones. Comparison of naive subsets found surface CD5 to be comparable, and TCR strength was inferred on the basis of TRB CDR3 properties. Each naive subset displayed comparably high diversity, whereas memory CD8+ cells displayed much lower diversity. Within a donor, both naive subsets shared TRBV-TRBJ usage, unlike memory cells.

Every CD8+ subset sample held a few hundred thousand flow-sorted cells, done in triplicate. The libraries of TRB cDNA were constructed through 5' RACE using UMI labels. TCRdb derives one entry per CDR3 protein from the 5' RACE reads, leaving out DNA. This table holds about 60,000 distinct CDR3 sequences. Germline V gene lookup returns CDR1 SGHTA and CDR2 FQGTGA. The CDR3 is 14 residues long. Note on this clonotype: Its antigen is unidentified.

Sequencing was carried out using naive CXCR3+ CD8+ T cells from blood. Subset in this sample: CD45RO-CCR7+CD27+CD95- naive CD8+ T cells expressing CXCR3 (TNR3+). The origin of this receptor is a human donor in good health. Some clones in this sample may be carry-over from other donors' samples. The J gene is TRBJ2-1, the V gene TRBV7-3; the D gene TCRdb calls, TRBD1, cannot be checked with no DNA. This CDR3 reads CASSYPGLGNEQFF.